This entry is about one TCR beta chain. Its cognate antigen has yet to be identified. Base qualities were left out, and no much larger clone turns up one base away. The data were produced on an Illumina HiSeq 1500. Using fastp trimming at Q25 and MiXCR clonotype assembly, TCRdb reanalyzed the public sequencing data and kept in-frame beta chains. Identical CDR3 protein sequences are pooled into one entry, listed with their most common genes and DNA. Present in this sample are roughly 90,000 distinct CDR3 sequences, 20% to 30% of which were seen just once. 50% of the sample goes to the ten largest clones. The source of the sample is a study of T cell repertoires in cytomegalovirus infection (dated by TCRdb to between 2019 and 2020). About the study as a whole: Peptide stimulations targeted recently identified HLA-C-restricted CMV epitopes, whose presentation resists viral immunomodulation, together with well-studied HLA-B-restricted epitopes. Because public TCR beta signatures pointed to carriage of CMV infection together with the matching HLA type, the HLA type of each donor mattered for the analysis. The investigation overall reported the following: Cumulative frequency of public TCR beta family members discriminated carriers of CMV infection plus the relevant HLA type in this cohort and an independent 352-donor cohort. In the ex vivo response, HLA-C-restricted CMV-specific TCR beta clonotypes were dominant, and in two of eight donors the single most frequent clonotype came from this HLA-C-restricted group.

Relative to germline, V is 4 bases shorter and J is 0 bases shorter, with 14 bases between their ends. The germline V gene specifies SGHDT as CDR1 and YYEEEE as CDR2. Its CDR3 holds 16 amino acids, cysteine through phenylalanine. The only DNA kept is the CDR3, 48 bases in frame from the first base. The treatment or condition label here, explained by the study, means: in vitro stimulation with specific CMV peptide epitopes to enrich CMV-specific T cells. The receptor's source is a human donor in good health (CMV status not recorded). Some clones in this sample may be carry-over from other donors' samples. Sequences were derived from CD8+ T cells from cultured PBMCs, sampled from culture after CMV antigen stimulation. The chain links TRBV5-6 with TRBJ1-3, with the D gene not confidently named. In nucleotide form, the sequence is TGTGCCAGCAGCCCCGGGCCTTATTACTCTGGAAACACCATATATTTT. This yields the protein CASSPGPYYSGNTIYF. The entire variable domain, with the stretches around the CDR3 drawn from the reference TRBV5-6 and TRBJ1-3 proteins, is DAGVTQSPTHLIKTRGQQVTLRCSPKSGHDTVSWYQQALGQGPQFIFQYYEEEERQRGNFPDRFSGHQFPNYSSELNVNALLLGDSALYLCASSPGPYYSGNTIYFGEGSWLTVV.